This TCR beta chain comes out of a study of shared clonotypes between healthy human individuals. Profiled with immunoSEQ multiplex PCR; TCRdb holds only in-frame clones, not every one. Here the sample spans more than 900,000 clones, approximately 78% being singletons. To note about this clone: This could be a read error, since a much larger clone is one nucleotide away. The same CDR3 also results from other DNA sequences found in this sample.

V lost 6 bases to trimming and J lost 3 bases; unmatched junction nucleotides: 5. Germline V gene data show CDR1 as SQVTM and CDR2 as ANQGSEA. The CDR3 is 14 amino acids. The sequence derives from a man between 18 and 35 years old in good health. Some clones in this sample may be carry-over from other donors' samples. The rearrangement joins TRBV29-1 to TRBJ2-1, with 10 nucleotides matching TRBD1. The sample comprised memory CD4+ T cells from PBMCs. The sample's subset: CD45RA-negative fraction. This CDR3 is CSVLRDRGYNEQFF. Written as DNA, the CDR3 is TGCAGCGTGCTCCGGGACAGGGGCTACAATGAGCAGTTCTTC.